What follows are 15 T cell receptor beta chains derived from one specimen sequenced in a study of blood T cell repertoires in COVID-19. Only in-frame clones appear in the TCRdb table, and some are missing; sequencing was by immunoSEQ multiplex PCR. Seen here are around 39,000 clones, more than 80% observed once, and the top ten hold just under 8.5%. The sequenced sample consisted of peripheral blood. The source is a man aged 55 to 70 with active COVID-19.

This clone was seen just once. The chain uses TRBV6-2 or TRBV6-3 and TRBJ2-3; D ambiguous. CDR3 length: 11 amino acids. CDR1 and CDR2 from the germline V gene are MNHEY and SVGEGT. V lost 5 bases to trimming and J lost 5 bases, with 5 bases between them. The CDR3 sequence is CASSQVDTQYF. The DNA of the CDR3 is TGTGCCAGCAGTCAGGTAGATACGCAGTATTTT.

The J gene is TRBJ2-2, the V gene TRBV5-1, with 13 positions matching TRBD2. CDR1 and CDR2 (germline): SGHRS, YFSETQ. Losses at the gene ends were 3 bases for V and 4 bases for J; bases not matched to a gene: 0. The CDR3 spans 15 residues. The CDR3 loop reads CASSWTSGSTGELFF. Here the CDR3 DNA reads TGCGCCAGCAGCTGGACTAGCGGGAGCACCGGGGAGCTGTTTTTT.

In DNA form, the CDR3 reads TGTGCCAGCAGCTTCGAGAGAAATCAGCCCCAGCATTTT. It is translated as CASSFERNQPQHF. The V and J genes are TRBV5-6 and TRBJ1-5; no reliable D call. The ends were cut back, 2 bases at V and 4 bases at J, with 7 bases in the middle. CDR1 is SGHDT and CDR2 is YYEEEE in the germline V gene. There are 13 residues in the CDR3.

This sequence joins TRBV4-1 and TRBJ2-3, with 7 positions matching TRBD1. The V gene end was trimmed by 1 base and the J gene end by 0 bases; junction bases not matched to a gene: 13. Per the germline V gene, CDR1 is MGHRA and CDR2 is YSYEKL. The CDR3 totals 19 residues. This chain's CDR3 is CASSQVGQEFFTSTDTQYF. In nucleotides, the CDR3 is TGCGCCAGCAGCCAAGTCGGACAGGAATTTTTTACTAGCACAGATACGCAGTATTTT.

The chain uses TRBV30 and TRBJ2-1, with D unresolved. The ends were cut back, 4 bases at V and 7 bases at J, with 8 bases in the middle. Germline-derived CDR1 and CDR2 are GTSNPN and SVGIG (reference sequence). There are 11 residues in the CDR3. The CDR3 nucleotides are TGTGCCTGGACAATCAGTAATGAGCAGTTCTTC. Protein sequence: CAWTISNEQFF.

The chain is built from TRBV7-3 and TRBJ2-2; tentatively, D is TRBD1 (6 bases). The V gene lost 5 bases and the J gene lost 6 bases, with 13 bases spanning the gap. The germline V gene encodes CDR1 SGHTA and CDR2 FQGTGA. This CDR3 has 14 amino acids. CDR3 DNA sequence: TGTGCCAGCAGCACTTACAGGGCAGCCGGGGAGCTGTTTTTT. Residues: CASSTYRAAGELFF.

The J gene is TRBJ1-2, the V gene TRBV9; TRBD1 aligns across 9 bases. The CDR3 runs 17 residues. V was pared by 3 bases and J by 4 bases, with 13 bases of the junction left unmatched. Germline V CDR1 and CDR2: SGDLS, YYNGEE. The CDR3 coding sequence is TGTGCCAGCAGCGCGAACTCGGGACAGGGAGGAATCTATGGCTACACCTTC. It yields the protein CASSANSGQGGIYGYTF. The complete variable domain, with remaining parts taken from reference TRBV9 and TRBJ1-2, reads DSGVTQTPKHLITATGQRVTLRCSPRSGDLSVYWYQQSLDQGLQFLIQYYNGEERAKGNILERFSAQQFPDLHSELNLSSLELGDSALYFCASSANSGQGGIYGYTFGSGTRLTVV.

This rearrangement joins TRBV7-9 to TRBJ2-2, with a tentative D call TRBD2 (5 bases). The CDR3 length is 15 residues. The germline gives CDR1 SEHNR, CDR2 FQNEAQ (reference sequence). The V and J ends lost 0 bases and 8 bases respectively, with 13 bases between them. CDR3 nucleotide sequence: TGTGCCAGCAGCTTAGCGAGTAGTCTAGCTGGGGAGCTGTTTTTT. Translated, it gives CASSLASSLAGELFF.

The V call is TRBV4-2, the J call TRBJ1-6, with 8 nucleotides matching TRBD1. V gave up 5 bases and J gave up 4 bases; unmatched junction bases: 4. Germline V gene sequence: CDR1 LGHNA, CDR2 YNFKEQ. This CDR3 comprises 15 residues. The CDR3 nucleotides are TGTGCCAGCAGCTCCGACAGGGGATATAATTCACCCCTCCACTTT. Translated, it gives CASSSDRGYNSPLHF.

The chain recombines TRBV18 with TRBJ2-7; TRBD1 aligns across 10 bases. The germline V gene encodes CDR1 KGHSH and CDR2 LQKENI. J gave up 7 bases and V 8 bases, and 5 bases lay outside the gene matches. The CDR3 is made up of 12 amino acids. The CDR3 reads CASLDRGREQYF. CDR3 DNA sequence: TGTGCCAGCCTAGACAGGGGGCGTGAGCAGTACTTC.

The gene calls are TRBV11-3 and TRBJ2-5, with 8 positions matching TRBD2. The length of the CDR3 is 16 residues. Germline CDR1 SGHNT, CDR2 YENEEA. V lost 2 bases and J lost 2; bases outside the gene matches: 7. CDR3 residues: CASSLSGRVGQETQYF. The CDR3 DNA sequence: TGTGCCAGCAGCTTAAGCGGGAGAGTGGGGCAAGAGACCCAGTACTTC. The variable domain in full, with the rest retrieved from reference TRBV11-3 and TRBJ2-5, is EAGVVQSPRYKIIEKKQPVAFWCNPISGHNTLYWYLQNLGQGPELLIRYENEEAVDDSQLPKDRFSAERLKGVDSTLKIQPAELGDSAVYLCASSLSGRVGQETQYFGPGTRLLVL.

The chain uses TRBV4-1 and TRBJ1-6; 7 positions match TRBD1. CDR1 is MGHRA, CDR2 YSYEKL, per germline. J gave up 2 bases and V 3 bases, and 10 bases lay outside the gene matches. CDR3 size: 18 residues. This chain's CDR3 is CASSQVQDRRTYNSPLHF. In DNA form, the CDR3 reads TGCGCCAGCAGCCAGGTACAGGACAGGCGCACCTATAATTCACCCCTCCACTTT.

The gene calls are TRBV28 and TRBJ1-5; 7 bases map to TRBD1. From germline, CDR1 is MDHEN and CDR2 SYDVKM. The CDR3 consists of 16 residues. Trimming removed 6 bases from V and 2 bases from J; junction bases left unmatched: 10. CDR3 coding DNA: TGTGCCAGCAGCCAAACGACAGGGTCGGGCAATCAGCCCCAGCATTTT. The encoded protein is CASSQTTGSGNQPQHF. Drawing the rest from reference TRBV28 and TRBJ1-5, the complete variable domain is DVKVTQSSRYLVKRTGEKVFLECVQDMDHENMFWYRQDPGLGLRLIYFSYDVKMKEKGDIPEGYSVSREKKERFSLILESASTNQTSMYLCASSQTTGSGNQPQHFGDGTRLSIL.

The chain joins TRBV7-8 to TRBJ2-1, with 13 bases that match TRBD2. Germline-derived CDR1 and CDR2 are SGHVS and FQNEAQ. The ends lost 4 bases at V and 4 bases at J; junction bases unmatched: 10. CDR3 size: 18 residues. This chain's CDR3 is CASSSTPGLAGLYNEQFF. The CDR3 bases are TGTGCCAGCAGCTCGACCCCGGGACTAGCGGGACTTTACAATGAGCAGTTCTTC.

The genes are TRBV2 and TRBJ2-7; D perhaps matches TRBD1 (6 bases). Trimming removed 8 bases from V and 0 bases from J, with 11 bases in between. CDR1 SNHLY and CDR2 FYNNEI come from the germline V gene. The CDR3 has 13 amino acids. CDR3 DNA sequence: TGTGCCAGCGATGGGGACACCTCCTACGAGCAGTACTTC. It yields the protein CASDGDTSYEQYF. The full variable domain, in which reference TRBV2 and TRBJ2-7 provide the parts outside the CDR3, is EPEVTQTPSHQVTQMGQEVILRCVPISNHLYFYWYRQILGQKVEFLVSFYNNEISEKSEIFDDQFSVERPDGSNFTLKIRSTKLEDSAMYFCASDGDTSYEQYFGPGTRLTVT.